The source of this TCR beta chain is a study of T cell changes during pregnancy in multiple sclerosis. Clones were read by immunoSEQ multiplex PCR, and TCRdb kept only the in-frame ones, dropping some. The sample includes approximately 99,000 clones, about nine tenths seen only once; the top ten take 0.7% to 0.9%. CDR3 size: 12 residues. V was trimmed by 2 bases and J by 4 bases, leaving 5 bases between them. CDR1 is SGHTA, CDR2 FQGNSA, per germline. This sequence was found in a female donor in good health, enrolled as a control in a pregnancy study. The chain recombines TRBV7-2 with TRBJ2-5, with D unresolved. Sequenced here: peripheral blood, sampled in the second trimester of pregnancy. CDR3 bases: TGTGCCAGCAGCTTATTTCGAGAGACCCAGTACTTC. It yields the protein CASSLFRETQYF.